Detailed here is one T cell receptor beta chain. Its antigen is not identified. The record originates from a study of OX40 agonist ivuxolimab in advanced cancers. The overall study: As their treatment, patients were administered ivuxolimab, an agonistic anti-OX40 (CD134) antibody. Study-wide results and caveats: Some of the nonresponding patients also showed low levels of normalized T-cell clonal expansion.

Germline-derived CDR1 and CDR2 are MNHEY and SVGAGI. The V and J ends lost 0 bases and 8 bases respectively, with 10 bases between them. The CDR3 has 14 amino acids. At cycle 4 day 1, cycle 7 day 1, and baseline, blood was sampled. TCRdb's table, derived via immunoSEQ multiplex PCR, lists solely in-frame clones and lacks some. The table includes 85,000 to 130,000 clones, just over 90% detected once. Sample: CD4+ or CD8+ T cells sorted from blood, taken in a trial of the OX40 agonist ivuxolimab. The clonotype was recovered from an adult with an advanced solid tumor such as melanoma, head and neck, liver or kidney cancer. The chain couples TRBV6-5 to TRBJ2-2; D possibly corresponds to TRBD1 (7 bases). The CDR3 reads CASSYSGGQGELFF. The CDR3 coding sequence is TGTGCCAGCAGTTACTCCGGGGGACAGGGGGAGCTGTTTTTT.